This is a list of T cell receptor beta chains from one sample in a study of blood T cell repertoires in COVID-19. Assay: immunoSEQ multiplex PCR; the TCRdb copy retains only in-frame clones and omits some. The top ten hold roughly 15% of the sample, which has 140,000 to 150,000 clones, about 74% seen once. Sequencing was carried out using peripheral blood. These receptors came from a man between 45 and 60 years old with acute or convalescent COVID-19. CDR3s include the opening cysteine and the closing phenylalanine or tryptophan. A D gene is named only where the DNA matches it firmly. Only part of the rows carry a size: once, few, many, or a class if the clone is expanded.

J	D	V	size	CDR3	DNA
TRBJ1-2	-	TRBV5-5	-	CASSLKSPGNYGYTF	TGTGCCAGCAGCTTGAAGAGTCCCGGGAACTATGGCTACACCTTC
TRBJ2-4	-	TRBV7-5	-	CARSVQGGKAKNIQYF	TGTGCCAGAAGCGTACAGGGGGGAAAGGCCAAAAACATTCAGTACTTC
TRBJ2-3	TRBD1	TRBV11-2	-	CASSTLGQGAQDTQYF	TGTGCCAGCAGCACCCTAGGACAGGGGGCTCAGGATACGCAGTATTTT
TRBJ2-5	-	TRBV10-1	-	CASSEPGGGRETQYF	TGCGCCAGCAGTGAGCCGGGAGGGGGCCGGGAGACCCAGTACTTC
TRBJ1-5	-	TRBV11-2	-	CASSPTTGLNQPQHF	TGTGCCAGCAGCCCCACGACAGGACTCAATCAGCCCCAGCATTTT
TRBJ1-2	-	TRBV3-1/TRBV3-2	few	CASSQGNGDYGYTF	TGTGCCAGCAGCCAAGGTAACGGGGACTATGGCTACACCTTC
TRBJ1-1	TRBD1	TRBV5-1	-	CASGSPGTALTEAFF	TGCGCCAGCGGATCCCCTGGGACAGCCCTCACTGAAGCTTTCTTT
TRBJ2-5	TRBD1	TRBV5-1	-	CASSPGTGGYQETQYF	TGCGCCAGCAGCCCCGGGACAGGGGGTTATCAAGAGACCCAGTACTTC
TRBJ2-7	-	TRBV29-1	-	CSVEKGRNEQYF	TGCAGCGTTGAAAAGGGGCGGAACGAGCAGTACTTC
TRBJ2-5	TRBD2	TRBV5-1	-	CASSFSSGGTSEGQYF	TGCGCCAGCAGCTTTTCTAGCGGGGGCACGTCGGAGGGCCAGTACTTC
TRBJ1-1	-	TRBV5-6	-	CASSLVLSGVYTEAFF	TGTGCCAGCAGCTTAGTCTTGTCCGGGGTTTACACTGAAGCTTTCTTT
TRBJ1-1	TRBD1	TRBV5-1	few	CASSPGQASWTEAFF	TGCGCCAGCAGCCCCGGACAGGCGAGCTGGACTGAAGCTTTCTTT
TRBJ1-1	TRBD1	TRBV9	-	CASSVSGGMNTEAFF	TGTGCCAGCAGCGTTTCAGGGGGGATGAACACTGAAGCTTTCTTT
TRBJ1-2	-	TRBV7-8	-	CASSLGGQAGGYTF	TGTGCCAGCAGCTTAGGGGGGCAGGCAGGTGGCTACACCTTC
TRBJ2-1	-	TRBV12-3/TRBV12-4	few	CASSPGLVNEQFF	TGTGCCAGCAGCCCAGGACTGGTTAATGAGCAGTTCTTC
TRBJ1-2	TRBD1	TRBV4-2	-	CASSQAGTGSNYGYTF	TGTGCCAGCAGCCAGGCCGGGACAGGGAGCAACTATGGCTACACCTTC
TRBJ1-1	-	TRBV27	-	CASSLSSGGRTEAFF	TGTGCCAGCAGTTTATCGTCGGGGGGGAGGACTGAAGCTTTCTTT
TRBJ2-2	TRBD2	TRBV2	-	CASRGTTNTGELFF	TGTGCCAGCAGAGGGACTACGAACACCGGGGAGCTGTTTTTT
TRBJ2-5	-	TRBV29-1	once	CSVQAGETQYF	TGCAGCGTTCAGGCGGGAGAGACCCAGTACTTC
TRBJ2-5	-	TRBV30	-	CAWGSGETQYF	TGTGCCTGGGGGTCAGGGGAGACCCAGTACTTC
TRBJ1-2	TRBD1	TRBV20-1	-	CSASGTAANYGYTF	TGCAGTGCTAGTGGGACAGCAGCTAACTATGGCTACACCTTC
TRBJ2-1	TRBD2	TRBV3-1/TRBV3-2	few	CASSQDRLAGSSYNEQFF	TGTGCCAGCAGCCAAGATCGGCTAGCGGGCTCCTCCTACAATGAGCAGTTCTTC
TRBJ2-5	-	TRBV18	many	CASSPDLAEETQYF	TGTGCCAGCTCCCCTGACTTGGCAGAAGAGACCCAGTACTTC
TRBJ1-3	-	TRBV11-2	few	CASSLQPGSGNTIYF	TGTGCCAGCAGCTTACAACCAGGGTCAGGAAACACCATATATTTT
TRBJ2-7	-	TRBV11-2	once	CASSLGALYEQYF	TGTGCCAGCAGCTTAGGGGCGCTCTACGAGCAGTACTTC
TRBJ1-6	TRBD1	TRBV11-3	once	CASSRGTGDNSPLHF	TGTGCCAGCAGCCGAGGGACAGGTGATAATTCACCCCTCCACTTT
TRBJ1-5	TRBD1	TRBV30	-	CAWDRDRDSNQPQHF	TGTGCCTGGGATCGGGACAGGGACAGCAATCAGCCCCAGCATTTT
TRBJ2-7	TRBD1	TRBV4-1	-	CASSLTGGPYEQYF	TGCGCCAGCAGCCTTACAGGGGGTCCCTACGAGCAGTACTTC
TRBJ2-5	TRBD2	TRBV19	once	CASSPRTSGGKTQYF	TGTGCCAGTAGTCCTCGGACTAGCGGGGGGAAGACCCAGTACTTC
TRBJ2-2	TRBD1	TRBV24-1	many	CATSDPDRGGTGELFF	TGTGCCACCAGTGACCCGGACAGGGGGGGGACCGGGGAGCTGTTTTTT
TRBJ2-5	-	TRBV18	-	CASSPIQGEGETQYF	TGTGCCAGCTCACCAATACAGGGAGAGGGGGAGACCCAGTACTTC
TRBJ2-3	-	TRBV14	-	CASSQDWLGGLNTQYF	TGTGCCAGCAGCCAAGATTGGCTCGGGGGGCTGAATACGCAGTATTTT
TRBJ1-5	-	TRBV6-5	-	CASRRTSSNQPQHF	TGTGCCAGCAGACGAACAAGTAGCAATCAGCCCCAGCATTTT
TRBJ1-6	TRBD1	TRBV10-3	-	CAISEGTENNSPLHF	TGTGCCATCAGTGAGGGGACAGAGAATAATTCACCCCTCCACTTT
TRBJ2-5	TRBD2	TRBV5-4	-	CASSSLAGGLETQYF	TGTGCCAGCAGCTCTCTAGCGGGGGGTTTGGAGACCCAGTACTTC
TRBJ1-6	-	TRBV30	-	CAWSVHRSGRGGSPLHF	TGTGCCTGGAGTGTACACCGCAGTGGGAGAGGGGGTTCACCCCTCCACTTT
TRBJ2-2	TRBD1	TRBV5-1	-	CASSLDRGDTGELFF	TGCGCCAGCAGCTTGGACAGGGGGGACACCGGGGAGCTGTTTTTT
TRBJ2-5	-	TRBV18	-	CASSPEETQYF	TGTGCCAGCTCACCGGAGGAGACCCAGTACTTC
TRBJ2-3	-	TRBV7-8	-	CARYGVYTDTQYF	TGTGCCAGATACGGAGTCTATACAGATACGCAGTATTTT
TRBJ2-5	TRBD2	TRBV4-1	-	CASSQLTSGIKLPKTQYF	TGCGCCAGCAGCCAATTGACTAGCGGGATCAAACTTCCAAAGACCCAGTACTTC
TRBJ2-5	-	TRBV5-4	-	CASNPPGDETQYF	TGTGCCAGCAATCCCCCAGGGGACGAGACCCAGTACTTC
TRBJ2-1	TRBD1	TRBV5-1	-	CASSLDTGTGFRNEQFF	TGCGCCAGCAGCTTGGACACGGGGACAGGGTTTAGGAATGAGCAGTTCTTC
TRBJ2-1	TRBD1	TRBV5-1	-	CASSLRTPRDSWFDEQFF	TGCGCCAGCAGCCTACGAACCCCCCGGGACAGTTGGTTCGATGAGCAGTTCTTC
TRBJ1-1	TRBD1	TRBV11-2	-	CASSLAGQARAFF	TGTGCCAGCAGCTTAGCGGGACAGGCGAGGGCTTTCTTT
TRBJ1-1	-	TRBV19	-	CASSIVGATEAFF	TGTGCCAGTAGTATAGTAGGGGCCACTGAAGCTTTCTTT
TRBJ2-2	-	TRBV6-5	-	CASSDTGFTGELFF	TGTGCCAGCAGCGATACAGGGTTCACCGGGGAGCTGTTTTTT
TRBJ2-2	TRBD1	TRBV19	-	CASKVRGPGGELFF	TGTGCCAGTAAAGTGAGGGGGCCGGGCGGGGAGCTGTTTTTT
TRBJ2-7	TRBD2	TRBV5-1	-	CARGPDRGGYEQYF	TGCGCCCGCGGGCCGGACCGGGGGGGCTACGAGCAGTACTTC
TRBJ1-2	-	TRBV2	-	CASSESRGEVNGYTF	TGTGCCAGCAGTGAATCACGGGGGGAGGTTAATGGCTACACCTTC
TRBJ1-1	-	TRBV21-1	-	CASSKAIRDRGIAADTEAFF	TGTGCCAGCAGCAAAGCGATTAGGGACAGGGGGATCGCAGCAGACACTGAAGCTTTCTTT
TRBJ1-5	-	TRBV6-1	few	CASSEASVYSNQPQHF	TGTGCCAGCAGTGAAGCTTCAGTGTATAGCAATCAGCCCCAGCATTTT
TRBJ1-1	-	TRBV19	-	CASRSPAWGGNTEAFF	TGTGCCAGTAGATCCCCCGCTTGGGGGGGGAACACTGAAGCTTTCTTT
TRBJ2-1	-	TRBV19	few	CASATGVRGVYNEQFF	TGTGCCAGCGCTACAGGGGTCAGGGGGGTTTACAATGAGCAGTTCTTC
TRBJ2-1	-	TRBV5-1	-	CASSQGLRGEDNEQFF	TGCGCCAGCAGCCAGGGATTACGCGGGGAGGACAATGAGCAGTTCTTC
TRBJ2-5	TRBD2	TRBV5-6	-	CASSLAGSQETQYF	TGTGCCAGCAGCTTAGCGGGGTCCCAAGAGACCCAGTACTTC
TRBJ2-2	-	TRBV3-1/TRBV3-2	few	CASSSRSRGNTGELFF	TGTGCCAGCAGCTCCCGAAGCCGGGGGAACACCGGGGAGCTGTTTTTT
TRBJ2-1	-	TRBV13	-	CASSENRGIAGGHSYNEQFF	TGTGCCAGCAGCGAAAACAGGGGAATTGCGGGGGGACACAGCTACAATGAGCAGTTCTTC